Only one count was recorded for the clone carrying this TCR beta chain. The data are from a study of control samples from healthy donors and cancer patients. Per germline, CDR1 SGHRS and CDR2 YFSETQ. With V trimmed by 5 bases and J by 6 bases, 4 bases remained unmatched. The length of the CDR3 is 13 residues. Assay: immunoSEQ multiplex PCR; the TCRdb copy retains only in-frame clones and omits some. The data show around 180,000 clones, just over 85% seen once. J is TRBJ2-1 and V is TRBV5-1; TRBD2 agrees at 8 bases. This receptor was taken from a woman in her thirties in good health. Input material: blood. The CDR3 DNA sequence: TGCGCCAGCAGGCGGGAGGCTTTCAATGAGCAGTTCTTC. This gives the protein CASRREAFNEQFF.